This TCR beta chain was sequenced during a study of graft-versus-host responses after intestinal transplantation (dated by TCRdb to 2020 to 2023). Notes on the research overall: Recipients received multivisceral, liver-intestinal, or isolated intestinal transplants. Samples from a few later patients were sequenced in-house on an Illumina MiSeq with MiXCR processing rather than by the commercial service. The cohort enrolled some 24 intestinal transplant recipients, one of whom was a retransplant, and a few patients without pretransplant specimens were excluded. Every recipient was given anti-thymocyte globulin induction, then maintenance tacrolimus and steroids for about three years. A peak of at least 4% donor T cells among recipient peripheral blood mononuclear cells was the definition used for donor T cell macrochimerism. After intestinal transplantation, graft-versus-host and host-versus-graft alloreactive T cell clones in the graft, circulation and bone marrow were tracked using bulk TCR-beta CDR3 sequencing. Alloreactive clones were identified by sequencing pre-transplant mixed lymphocyte reaction products and comparing them with unstimulated pre-transplant donor and recipient T cells.

Sample time point, as interpreted from the label and publication: cells obtained before transplantation from donor or recipient. CD3+CD4+ and CD3+CD8+ populations were FACS-sorted from unstimulated pre-transplant donor and recipient cells taken from spleen or lymph nodes. The receptor library was made with the immunoSEQ multiplex PCR assay. For most patients, genomic DNA was isolated using the Qiagen DNeasy Blood and Tissue Kit and was shipped frozen to Adaptive Biotechnologies for TCR sequencing. Adaptive Biotechnologies carried out high-throughput TCR-beta CDR3 sequencing of genomic DNA for most patients. Per the original workflow: TCR sequencing data for 15 to 20 patients were retrieved from Adaptive's ImmunoSEQ software; a few other patients were processed with MiXCR and VDJtools. To correct CD4 versus CD8 sorting errors, any sequence found in both subsets at a frequency ratio below 5:1 was removed. CDR3 nucleotide sequences shared by donor and recipient were removed because the origin of these sequences could not be assigned. At least 2-fold expansion over unstimulated cells and a minimum CFSE-low frequency of 0.002% (template counts) or 0.001% (read counts) were required for clones to be classified as alloreactive. Clones were considered mappable if detected in sequenced pre-transplant spleen, lymph node, or MLR CFSE-low populations of the donor or recipient. Cumulative frequency of alloreactive clones was calculated as a percentage of all sequences weighted by copy number. TCRdb stores this immuneACCESS table with in-frame sequences only. Part of the clones is absent; in the studies checked, under half of the shortfall reflects unresolved V genes, and no reason is known for the rest. The V and J calls and clone size come from that table; D and trimming were worked out from the DNA. This sample lists around 100,000 clones; roughly 84% were detected once. The ten top clones hold over 0.75% of the sample.

Broad study findings and their caveats: GvH clones were detected in recipient bone marrow, and some appeared earlier in ileal mucosa or blood, consistent with an intestinal mucosal origin. Early after transplant, peak levels of circulating GvH clones were found to be associated with declines in HvG clones. The relatively low number and heterogeneity of intestinal transplant patients limited the conclusions. In patients with donor T cell macrochimerism, the allografts had high GvH to HvG T cell clonal ratios.

The junction shows trimming of 1 base on V and 3 bases on J, plus 10 bases between the germline ends. From the cysteine up to the phenylalanine, the CDR3 has a length of 15 residues. This entry keeps only the CDR3 DNA: 45 bases, framed from base 1. Sequences SGHTA (CDR1) and FQGNSA (CDR2) are obtained from the germline V gene. As for this clone: No antigen is known for it. Nothing much larger sits one base from this clone, and base qualities are not available.

Recombination connected TRBV7-2 to TRBJ1-5, with the D gene call left open. Specimen: unstimulated CD4+ T cells sorted from spleen or lymph node cells, collected before transplant. The clonotype was recovered from a human donor who was the organ donor for an intestinal transplant. This receptor has the CDR3 CASSLVAGLNQPQHF. The DNA sequence is TGTGCCAGCAGCTTAGTAGCAGGACTCAATCAGCCCCAGCATTTT.